This T cell receptor beta chain was profiled in a study of PD-L1 blockade in urothelial cancer. Looking at the study overall: Bladder-origin urothelial cancer in males covered about 90% of the 29 patients. Before enrollment, 0 to 3 chemotherapy regimens had been given to patients. The researchers analyzed blood 3 weeks (second dose) and 6 weeks after treatment start.

A spike-in of synthetic TCR analog templates was added to each PCR. The protocol was immunoSEQ multiplex PCR, while the TCRdb copy is restricted to in-frame clones and leaves out a portion. The top ten clones hold approximately 32% of a sample with 28,000 or so clones, 75% to 90% of them seen once. Germline CDR1 is SGDLS and CDR2 is YYNGEE. The CDR3 has 15 residues. V lost 0 bases, J lost 1 base, and 10 bases lay in between. The input for sequencing was PBMCs, taken around atezolizumab (anti-PD-L1) treatment. The TCR sequence derives from a man aged 60-69 years with urothelial cancer. The chain carries TRBV9 and TRBJ1-2; D not certain. CDR3 protein: CASSVARESNYGYTF. In DNA form, the CDR3 reads TGTGCCAGCAGCGTAGCCCGGGAAAGTAACTATGGCTACACCTTC.